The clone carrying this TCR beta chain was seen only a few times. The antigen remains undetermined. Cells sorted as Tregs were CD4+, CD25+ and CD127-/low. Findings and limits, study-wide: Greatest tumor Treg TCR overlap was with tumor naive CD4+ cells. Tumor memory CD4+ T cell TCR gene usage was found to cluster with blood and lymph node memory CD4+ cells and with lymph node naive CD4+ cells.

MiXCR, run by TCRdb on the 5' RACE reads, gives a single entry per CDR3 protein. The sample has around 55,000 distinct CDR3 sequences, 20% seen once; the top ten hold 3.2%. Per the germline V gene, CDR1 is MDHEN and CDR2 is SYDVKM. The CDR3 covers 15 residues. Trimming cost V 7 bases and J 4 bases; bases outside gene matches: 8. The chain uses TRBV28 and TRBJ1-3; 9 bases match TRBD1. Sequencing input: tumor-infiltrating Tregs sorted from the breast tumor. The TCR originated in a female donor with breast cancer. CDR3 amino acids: CASTSQGAMGNTIYF. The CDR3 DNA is TGTGCCAGCACCTCACAGGGGGCGATGGGAAACACCATATATTTT.